The rows below give T cell receptor beta chains drawn from one sample of a study of T cell responses to AZD1222 COVID-19 vaccine. TCRdb's table, derived via immunoSEQ multiplex PCR, lists solely in-frame clones and lacks some. This sample carries 170,000 or so clones, just under 95% of them seen once, and the ten largest clones take approximately 0.97%. The starting material was peripheral blood, obtained on day 0 of AZD1222 vaccination. These receptors were collected from an adult in good health. The CDR3 runs from the conserved cysteine through the conserved F or W.

TRBJ1-1 TRBV6-5 CASKRQASSNTEAFF
TRBJ1-2 TRBV3-1/TRBV3-2 CASRVTGGGYTF
TRBJ2-1 TRBV30 CATSGGPLIEQFF
TRBJ1-2 TRBV13 CASSLGLGQGYGYTF
TRBJ2-1 TRBV5-4 CASSLGQVYNEQFF
TRBJ1-2 TRBV5-8 CASIHQGQDGYTF
TRBJ2-7 TRBV6-5 CASSYSPSPREQYF
TRBJ1-1 TRBV19 CASSIGLRHTEAFF
TRBJ1-2 TRBV5-6 CASSSGSYGYTF
TRBJ1-1 TRBV19 CASSIRGYSIQNTEAFF
TRBJ1-1 TRBV30 CAWSPRDRGPEAFF
TRBJ2-4 TRBV3-1/TRBV3-2 CASRGGNIQYF